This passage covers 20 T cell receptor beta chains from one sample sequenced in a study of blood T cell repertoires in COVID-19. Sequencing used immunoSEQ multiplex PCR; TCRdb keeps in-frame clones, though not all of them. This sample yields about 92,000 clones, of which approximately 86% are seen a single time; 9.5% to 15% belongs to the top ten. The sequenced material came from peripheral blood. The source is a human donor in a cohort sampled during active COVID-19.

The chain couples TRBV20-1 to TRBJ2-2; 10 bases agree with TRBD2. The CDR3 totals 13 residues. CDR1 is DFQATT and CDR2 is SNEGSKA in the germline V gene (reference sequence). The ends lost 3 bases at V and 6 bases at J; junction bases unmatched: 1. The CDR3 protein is CSASGTSAGELFF. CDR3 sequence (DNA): TGCAGTGCTAGTGGGACTAGCGCCGGGGAGCTGTTTTTT.

The CDR3 spells CASSEGGDQPQHF. CDR3 nucleotide sequence: TGTGCCAGCTCGGAGGGAGGGGATCAGCCCCAGCATTTT. This chain connects TRBV18 to TRBJ1-5; the D gene is possibly TRBD1 (5 bases). CDR3 size: 13 residues. CDR1 is KGHSH, CDR2 LQKENI, per germline. V was trimmed by 6 bases and J by 5 bases, leaving 11 bases between them.

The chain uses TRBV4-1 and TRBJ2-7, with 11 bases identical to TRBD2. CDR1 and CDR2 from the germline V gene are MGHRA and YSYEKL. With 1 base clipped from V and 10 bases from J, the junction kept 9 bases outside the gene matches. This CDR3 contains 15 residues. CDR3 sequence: CASSQVSLAGGTQYF. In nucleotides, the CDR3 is TGCGCCAGCAGCCAAGTCTCCCTAGCGGGAGGAACTCAGTACTTC.

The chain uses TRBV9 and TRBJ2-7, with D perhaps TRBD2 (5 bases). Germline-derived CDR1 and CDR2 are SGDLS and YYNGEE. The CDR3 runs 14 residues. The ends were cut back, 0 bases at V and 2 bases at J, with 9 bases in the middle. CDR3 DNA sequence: TGTGCCAGCAGCGTAGCGGGGAAAGCCTACGAGCAGTACTTC. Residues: CASSVAGKAYEQYF.

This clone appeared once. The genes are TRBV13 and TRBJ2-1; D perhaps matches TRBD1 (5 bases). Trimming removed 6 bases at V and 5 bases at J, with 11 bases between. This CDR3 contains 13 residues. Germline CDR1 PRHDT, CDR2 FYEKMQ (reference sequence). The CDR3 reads CASRVDTDNEQFF. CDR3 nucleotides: TGTGCCAGCAGAGTGGACACCGACAATGAGCAGTTCTTC.

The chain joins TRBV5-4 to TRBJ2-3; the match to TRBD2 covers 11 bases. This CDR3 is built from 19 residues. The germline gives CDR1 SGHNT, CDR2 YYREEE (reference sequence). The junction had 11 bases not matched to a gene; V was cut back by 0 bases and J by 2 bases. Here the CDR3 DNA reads TGTGCCAGCAGCTTGGCCGGGGCTAGCGGGGGGCTTTACACAGATACGCAGTATTTT. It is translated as CASSLAGASGGLYTDTQYF.

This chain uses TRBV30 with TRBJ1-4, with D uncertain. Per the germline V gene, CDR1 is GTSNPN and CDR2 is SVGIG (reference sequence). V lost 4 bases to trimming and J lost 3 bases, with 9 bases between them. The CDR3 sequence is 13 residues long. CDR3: CAWKESANEKLFF. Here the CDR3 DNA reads TGTGCCTGGAAGGAGTCGGCTAATGAAAAACTGTTTTTT.

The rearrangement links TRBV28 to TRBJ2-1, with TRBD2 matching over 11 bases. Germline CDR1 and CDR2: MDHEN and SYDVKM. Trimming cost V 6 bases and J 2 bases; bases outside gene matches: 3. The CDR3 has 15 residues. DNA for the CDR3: TGTGCCAGCAGACTAGCGGGAGTCACCTACAATGAGCAGTTCTTC. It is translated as CASRLAGVTYNEQFF.

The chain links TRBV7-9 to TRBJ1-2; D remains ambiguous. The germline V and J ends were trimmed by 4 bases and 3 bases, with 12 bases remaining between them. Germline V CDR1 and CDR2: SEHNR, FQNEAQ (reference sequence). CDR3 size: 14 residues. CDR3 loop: CASSSIFVDYGYTF. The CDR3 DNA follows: TGTGCCAGCAGCTCTATATTCGTAGACTATGGCTACACCTTC.

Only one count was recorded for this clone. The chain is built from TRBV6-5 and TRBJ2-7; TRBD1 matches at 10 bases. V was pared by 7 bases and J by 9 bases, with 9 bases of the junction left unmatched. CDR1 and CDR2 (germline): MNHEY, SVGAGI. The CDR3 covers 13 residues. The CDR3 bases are TGTGCCAGCAAAGGGACAGGGGTGTGGGGGCAGTACTTC. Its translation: CASKGTGVWGQYF.

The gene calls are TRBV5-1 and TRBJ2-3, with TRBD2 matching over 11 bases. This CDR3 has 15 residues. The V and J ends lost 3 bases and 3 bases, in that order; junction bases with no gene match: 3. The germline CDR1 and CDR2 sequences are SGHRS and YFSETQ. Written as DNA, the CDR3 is TGCGCCAGCAGCTCTTGGACTAGCGGGACAGATACGCAGTATTTT. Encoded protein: CASSSWTSGTDTQYF. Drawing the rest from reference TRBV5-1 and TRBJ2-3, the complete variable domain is KAGVTQTPRYLIKTRGQQVTLSCSPISGHRSVSWYQQTPGQGLQFLFEYFSETQRNKGNFPGRFSGRQFSNSRSEMNVSTLELGDSALYLCASSSWTSGTDTQYFGPGTRLTVL.

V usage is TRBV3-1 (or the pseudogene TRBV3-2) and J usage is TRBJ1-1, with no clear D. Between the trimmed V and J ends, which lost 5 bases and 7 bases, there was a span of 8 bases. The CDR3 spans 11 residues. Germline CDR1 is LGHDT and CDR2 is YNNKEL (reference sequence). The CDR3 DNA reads TGTGCCAGCAGCTCATCACTTGAAGCTTTCTTT. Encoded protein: CASSSSLEAFF.

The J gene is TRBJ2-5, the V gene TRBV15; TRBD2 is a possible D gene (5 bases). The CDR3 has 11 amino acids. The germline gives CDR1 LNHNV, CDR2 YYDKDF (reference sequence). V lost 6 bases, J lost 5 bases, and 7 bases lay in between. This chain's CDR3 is CATRRVETQYF. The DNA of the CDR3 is TGTGCCACCAGGAGGGTTGAGACCCAGTACTTC. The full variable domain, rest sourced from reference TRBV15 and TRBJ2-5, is DAMVIQNPRYQVTQFGKPVTLSCSQTLNHNVMYWYQQKSSQAPKLLFHYYDKDFNNEADTPDNFQSRRPNTSFCFLDIRSPGLGDTAMYLCATRRVETQYFGPGTRLLVL.

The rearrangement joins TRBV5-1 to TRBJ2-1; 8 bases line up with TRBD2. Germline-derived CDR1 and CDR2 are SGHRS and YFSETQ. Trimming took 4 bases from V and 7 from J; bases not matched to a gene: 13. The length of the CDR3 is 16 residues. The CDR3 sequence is CASSAWMAGGNNEQFF. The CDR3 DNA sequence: TGCGCCAGCAGCGCCTGGATGGCGGGAGGAAATAATGAGCAGTTCTTC.

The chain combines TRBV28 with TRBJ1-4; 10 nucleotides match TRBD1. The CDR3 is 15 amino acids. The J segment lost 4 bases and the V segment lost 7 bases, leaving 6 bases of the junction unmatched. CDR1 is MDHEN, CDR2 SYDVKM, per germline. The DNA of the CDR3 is TGTGCCAGCAATACTAGGACAGGGGGTAATGAAAAACTGTTTTTT. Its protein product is CASNTRTGGNEKLFF.

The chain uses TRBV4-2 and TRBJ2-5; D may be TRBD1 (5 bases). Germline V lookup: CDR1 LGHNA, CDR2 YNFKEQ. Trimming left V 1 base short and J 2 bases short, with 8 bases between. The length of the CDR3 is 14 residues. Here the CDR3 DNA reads TGTGCCAGCAGCCAAGGGGGCACTCAAGAGACCCAGTACTTC. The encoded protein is CASSQGGTQETQYF.

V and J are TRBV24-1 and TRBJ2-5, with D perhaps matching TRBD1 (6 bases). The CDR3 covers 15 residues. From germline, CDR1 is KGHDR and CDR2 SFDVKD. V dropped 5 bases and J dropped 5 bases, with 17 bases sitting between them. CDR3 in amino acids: CATSAPGVAGETQYF. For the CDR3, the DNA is TGTGCCACCAGTGCCCCAGGGGTTGCGGGTGAGACCCAGTACTTC.

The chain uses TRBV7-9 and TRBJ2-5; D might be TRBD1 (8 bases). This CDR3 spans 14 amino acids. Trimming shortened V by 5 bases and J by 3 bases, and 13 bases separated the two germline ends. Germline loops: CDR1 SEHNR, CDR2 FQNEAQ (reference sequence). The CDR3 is CASSNTGGEETQYF. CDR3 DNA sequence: TGTGCCAGCAGCAATACAGGGGGGGAAGAGACCCAGTACTTC. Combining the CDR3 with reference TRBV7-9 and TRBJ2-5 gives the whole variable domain DTGVSQNPRHKITKRGQNVTFRCDPISEHNRLYWYRQTLGQGPEFLTYFQNEAQLEKSRLLSDRFSAERPKGSFSTLEIQRTEQGDSAMYLCASSNTGGEETQYFGPGTRLLVL.

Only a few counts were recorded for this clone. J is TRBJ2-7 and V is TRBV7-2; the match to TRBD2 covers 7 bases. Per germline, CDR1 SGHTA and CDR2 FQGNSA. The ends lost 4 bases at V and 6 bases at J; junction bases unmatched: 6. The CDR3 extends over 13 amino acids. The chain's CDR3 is CASSSGRVLEQYF. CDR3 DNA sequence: TGTGCCAGCAGCTCTGGGAGGGTCCTCGAGCAGTACTTC.

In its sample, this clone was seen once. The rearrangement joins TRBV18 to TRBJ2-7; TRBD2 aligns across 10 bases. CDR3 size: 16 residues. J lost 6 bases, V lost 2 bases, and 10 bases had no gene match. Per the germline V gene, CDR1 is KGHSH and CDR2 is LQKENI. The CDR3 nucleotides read TGTGCCAGCTCACCAAATCTAGCGGGGGCCACACGCGAGCAGTACTTC. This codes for CASSPNLAGATREQYF.